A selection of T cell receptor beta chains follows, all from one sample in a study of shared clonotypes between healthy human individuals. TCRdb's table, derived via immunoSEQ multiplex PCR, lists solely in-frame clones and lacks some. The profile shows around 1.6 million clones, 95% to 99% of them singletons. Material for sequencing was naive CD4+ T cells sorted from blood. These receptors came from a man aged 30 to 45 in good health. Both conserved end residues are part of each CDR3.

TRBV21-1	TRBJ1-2	CASVLRGKRVNTNYGYTF
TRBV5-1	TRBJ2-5	CASSFGTGLGTQYF
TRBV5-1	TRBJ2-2	CASTPSGTLTGELFF
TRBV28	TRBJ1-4	CASSSLEKASTNEKLFF
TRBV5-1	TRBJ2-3	CASSLEGIGGTQYF
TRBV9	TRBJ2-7	CASSVGLGILEQYF
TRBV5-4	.	CASSNGQGRYEQYF
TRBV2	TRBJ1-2	CASSDARALSNYGYTF
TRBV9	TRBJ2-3	CASSEGAGSGRARGTDTQYF
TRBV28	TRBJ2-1	CASSPSGGKGSEQFF
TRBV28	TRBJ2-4	CASSPMGTKAKNIQYF
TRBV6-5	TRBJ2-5	CASVSHNGETQYF
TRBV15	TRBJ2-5	CATSRGLQAETQYF
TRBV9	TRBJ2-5	CASSVAAGGYETQYF
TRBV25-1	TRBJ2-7	CASSELAGSYEQYF
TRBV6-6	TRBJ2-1	CASAPGLVGHEQFF
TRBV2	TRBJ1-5	CASSGPTGVTQPQHF
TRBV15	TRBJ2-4	CATRTSSGRVGIQYF
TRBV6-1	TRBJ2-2	CATNLRDRVSGELFF
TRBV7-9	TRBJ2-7	CASSLGGRDEQYF
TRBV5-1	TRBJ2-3	CASSLGLHRQDTQYF
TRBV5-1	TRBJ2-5	CASSRLQGQVGETQYF
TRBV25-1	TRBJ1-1	CASSNLQGAEAFF
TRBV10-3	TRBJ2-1	CAISDGLAGVSEQFF
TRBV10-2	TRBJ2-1	CASIETPSSSYNEQFF
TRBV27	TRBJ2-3	CASSSLTSGTVTDTQYF
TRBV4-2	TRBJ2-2	CASSPEIAPGELFF
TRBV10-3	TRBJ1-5	CAIRDKSHQPQHF
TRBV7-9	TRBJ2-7	CASSLRAAEEQYF
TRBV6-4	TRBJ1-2	CASSPVGGLSNYGYTF